This T cell receptor beta chain was obtained from a study of T cell responses to AZD1222 COVID-19 vaccine. Study observations and caveats: Dominant at 160-218 and 743-854, vaccine-associated CD4 TCRs also spanned spike. Donor demographics were predominantly white British with a female majority; clonal diversity may be underestimated.

In the case of this clone: Its antigen is unidentified.

Unmatched junction bases numbered 4, after V lost 6 bases and J lost 9 bases. Germline V gene sequence: CDR1 SGHDN, CDR2 FVKESK. The CDR3 has 11 amino acids. Sequenced by immunoSEQ multiplex PCR; TCRdb stores in-frame clones only, minus some. The sample lists 130,000 to 150,000 clones, roughly 80% seen once, with around 4.1% in the top ten. The sequence came from an adult in good health. The sample in question was peripheral blood, obtained on day 0 of MenACWY control vaccination. This chain connects TRBV14 to TRBJ1-2; 7 bases agree with TRBD1. CDR3 loop: CASSGQVRYTF. CDR3 in DNA: TGTGCCAGCAGTGGACAGGTTCGCTACACCTTC.